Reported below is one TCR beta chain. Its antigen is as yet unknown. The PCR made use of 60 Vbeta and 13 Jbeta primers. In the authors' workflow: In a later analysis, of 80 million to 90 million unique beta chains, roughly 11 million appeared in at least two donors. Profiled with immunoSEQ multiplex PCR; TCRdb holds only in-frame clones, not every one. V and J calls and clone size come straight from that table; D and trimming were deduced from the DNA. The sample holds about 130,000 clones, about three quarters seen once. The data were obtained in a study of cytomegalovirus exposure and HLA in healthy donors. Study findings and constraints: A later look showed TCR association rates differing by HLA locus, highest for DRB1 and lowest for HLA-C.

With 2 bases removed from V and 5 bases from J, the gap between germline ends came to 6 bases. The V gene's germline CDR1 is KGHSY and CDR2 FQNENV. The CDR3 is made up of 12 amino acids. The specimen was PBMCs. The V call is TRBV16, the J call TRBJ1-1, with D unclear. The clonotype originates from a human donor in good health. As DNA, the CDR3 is TGTGCCAGCAGCCAAAGCAGGACTGAAGCTTTCTTT. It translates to CASSQSRTEAFF.